This TCR beta chain originates from a study of blood T cell repertoires in COVID-19. The assay was immunoSEQ multiplex PCR, and TCRdb's table has in-frame clones only and misses some. The table records some 350,000 clones, around 87% of them present only once. Researchers sorted participants into cohorts using their self-reported clinical history. The ends lost 5 bases at V and 8 bases at J; junction bases unmatched: 13. Germline values: CDR1 MNHEY, CDR2 SVGAGI. The CDR3 loop spans 15 amino acids. The chain couples TRBV6-5 to TRBJ2-7; the match to TRBD1 covers 9 bases. The sample consisted of PBMCs or T cells enriched from blood (not recorded which). This TCR was sampled from a woman under 40 who had recovered from COVID-19. The DNA of the CDR3 is TGTGCCAGCAGTAGGACCGGGACAGGGTCCTTAAAGCAGTACTTC. Its protein product is CASSRTGTGSLKQYF.